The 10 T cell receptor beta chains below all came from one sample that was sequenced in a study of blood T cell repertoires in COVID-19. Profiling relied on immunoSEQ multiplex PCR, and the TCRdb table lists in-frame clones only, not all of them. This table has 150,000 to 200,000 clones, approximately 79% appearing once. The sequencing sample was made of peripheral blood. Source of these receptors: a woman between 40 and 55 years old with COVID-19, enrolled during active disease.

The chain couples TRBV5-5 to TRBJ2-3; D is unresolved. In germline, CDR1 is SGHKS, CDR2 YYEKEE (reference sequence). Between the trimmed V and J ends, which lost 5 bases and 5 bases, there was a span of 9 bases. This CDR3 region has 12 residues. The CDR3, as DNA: TGTGCCAGCAGTGCGTTCGAAGATACGCAGTATTTT. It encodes CASSAFEDTQYF.

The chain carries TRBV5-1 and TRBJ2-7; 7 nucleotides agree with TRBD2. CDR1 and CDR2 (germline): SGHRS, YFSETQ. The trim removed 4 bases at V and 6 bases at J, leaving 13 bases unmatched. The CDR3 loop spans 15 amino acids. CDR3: CASSPEVAGFSEQYF. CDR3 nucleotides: TGCGCCAGCAGCCCAGAGGTAGCGGGCTTTTCCGAGCAGTACTTC.

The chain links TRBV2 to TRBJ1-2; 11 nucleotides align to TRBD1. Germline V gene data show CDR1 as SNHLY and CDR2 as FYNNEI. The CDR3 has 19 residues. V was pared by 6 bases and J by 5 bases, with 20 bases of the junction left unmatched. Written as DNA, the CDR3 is TGTGCCAGCAGCGGACAGGGGGCCGGTGGCAGGGGGGCGGAGTATGGCTACACCTTC. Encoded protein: CASSGQGAGGRGAEYGYTF.

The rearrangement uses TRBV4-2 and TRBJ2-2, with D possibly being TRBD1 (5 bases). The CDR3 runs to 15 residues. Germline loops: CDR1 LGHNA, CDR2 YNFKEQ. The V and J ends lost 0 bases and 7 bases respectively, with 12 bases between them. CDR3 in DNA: TGTGCCAGCAGCCAAGATTCCGGCAGGGACGGGGAGCTGTTTTTT. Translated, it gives CASSQDSGRDGELFF.

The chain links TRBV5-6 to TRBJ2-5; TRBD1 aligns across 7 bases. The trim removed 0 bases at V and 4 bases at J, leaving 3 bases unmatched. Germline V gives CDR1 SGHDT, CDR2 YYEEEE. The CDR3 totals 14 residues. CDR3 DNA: TGTGCCAGCAGCTTGGTGAAGGGGGCAGAGACCCAGTACTTC. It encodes CASSLVKGAETQYF.

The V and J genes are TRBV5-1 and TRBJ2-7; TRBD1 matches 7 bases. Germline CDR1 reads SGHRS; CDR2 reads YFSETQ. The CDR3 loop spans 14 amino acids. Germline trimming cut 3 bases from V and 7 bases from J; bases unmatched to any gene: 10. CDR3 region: CASSSAEGAREQYF. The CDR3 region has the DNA TGCGCCAGCAGCTCTGCCGAGGGGGCGAGGGAGCAGTACTTC. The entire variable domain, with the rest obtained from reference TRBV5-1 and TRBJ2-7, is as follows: KAGVTQTPRYLIKTRGQQVTLSCSPISGHRSVSWYQQTPGQGLQFLFEYFSETQRNKGNFPGRFSGRQFSNSRSEMNVSTLELGDSALYLCASSSAEGAREQYFGPGTRLTVT.

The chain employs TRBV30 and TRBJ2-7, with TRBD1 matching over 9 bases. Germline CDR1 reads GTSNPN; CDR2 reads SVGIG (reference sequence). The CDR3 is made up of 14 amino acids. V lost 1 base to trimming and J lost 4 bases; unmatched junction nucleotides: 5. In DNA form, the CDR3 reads TGTGCCTGGAGTGACAGGGGGCGCTGGTACGAGCAGTACTTC. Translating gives CAWSDRGRWYEQYF.

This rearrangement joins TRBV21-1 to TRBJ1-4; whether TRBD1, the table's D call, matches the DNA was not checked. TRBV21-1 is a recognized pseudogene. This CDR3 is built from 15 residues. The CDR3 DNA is TGTGCCAGCAGCGTTGACAGGGGGCTTTTGGGGAAACTGTTTTTT. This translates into CASSVDRGLLGKLFF.

The CDR3 protein is CASSIDLRQASSGNTIYF. The CDR3 DNA sequence: TGTGCCAGTAGTATAGACCTCCGACAGGCGAGCTCTGGAAACACCATATATTTT. This chain links TRBV19 with TRBJ1-3; a possible D gene is TRBD1 (6 bases). The CDR3 is 18 amino acids. V lost 0 bases, J lost 0 bases, and 15 bases lay in between. CDR1 and CDR2 (germline): LNHDA, SQIVND (reference sequence).

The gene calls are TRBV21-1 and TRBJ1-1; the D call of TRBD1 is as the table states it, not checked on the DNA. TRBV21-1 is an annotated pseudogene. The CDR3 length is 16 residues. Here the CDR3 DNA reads TGTGCCAGCAGCCCGGGCTGCCAGGGTATGAACACTGAAGCTTTCTTT. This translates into CASSPGCQGMNTEAFF.